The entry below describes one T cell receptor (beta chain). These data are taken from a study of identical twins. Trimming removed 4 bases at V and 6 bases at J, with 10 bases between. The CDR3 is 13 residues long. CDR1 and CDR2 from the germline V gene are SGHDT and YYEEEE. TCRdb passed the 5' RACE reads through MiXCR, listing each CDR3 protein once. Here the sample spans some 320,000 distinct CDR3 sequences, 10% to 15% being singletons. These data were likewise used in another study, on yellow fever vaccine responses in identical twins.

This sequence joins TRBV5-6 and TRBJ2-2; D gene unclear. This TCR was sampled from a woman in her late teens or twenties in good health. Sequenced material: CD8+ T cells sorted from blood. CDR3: CASSPGLPGELFF. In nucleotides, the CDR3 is TGTGCCAGCAGCCCCGGGCTCCCCGGGGAGCTGTTTTTT.